The entry that follows covers one T cell receptor beta chain sequence. Sequencing was performed with immunoSEQ multiplex PCR; in TCRdb, only in-frame clones are kept and a portion is missing. The sample includes 350,000 to 450,000 clones, roughly 90% of them seen just once. The data stem from a study of Ad26.COV2.S vaccination and SARS-CoV-2 variants. Background on the study: As a participant in COV1001, the donor was in the Ad26.COV2.S trial arm.

Treatment: around 19 received Ad26.COV2.S at low or high dose, single or two shots; 5 received placebo; per-sample allocation not given. Collection of samples fell on day 63 after the first vaccine or placebo injection. This CDR3 has 16 residues. The V segment lost 5 bases and the J segment 6 bases; nucleotides outside the gene matches: 13. Per germline, CDR1 KGHSH and CDR2 LQKENI. The sequencing used peripheral blood, collected in a trial of Ad26.COV2.S vaccine versus placebo. The source of this sequence is a person aged 18-60 years who received the Ad26.COV2.S COVID-19 vaccine or a placebo. The rearrangement joins TRBV18 to TRBJ2-7, with 10 bases aligning to TRBD1. The DNA of the CDR3 is TGTGCCAGCTCATCGATTACCGGGACAGGGGTTAGCGAGCAGTACTTC. The encoded protein is CASSSITGTGVSEQYF. Using reference TRBV18 and TRBJ2-7 for the parts outside the CDR3, the full variable domain is NAGVMQNPRHLVRRRGQEARLRCSPMKGHSHVYWYRQLPEEGLKFMVYLQKENIIDESGMPKERFSAEFPKEGPSILRIQQVVRGDSAAYFCASSSITGTGVSEQYFGPGTRLTVT.